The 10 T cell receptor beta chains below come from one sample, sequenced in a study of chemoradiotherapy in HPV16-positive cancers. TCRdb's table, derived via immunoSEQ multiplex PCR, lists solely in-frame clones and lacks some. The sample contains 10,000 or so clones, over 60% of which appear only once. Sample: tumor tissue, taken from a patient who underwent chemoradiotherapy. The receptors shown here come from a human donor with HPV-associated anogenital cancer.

The CDR3 loop reads CASSPRLGETQYF. DNA for the CDR3: TGTGCCAGCAGCCCCAGACTGGGGGAGACCCAGTACTTC. V gene TRBV13 combines with J gene TRBJ2-5; D gene unclear. V gave up 5 bases and J gave up 5 bases, with 12 bases separating them. This CDR3 spans 13 amino acids. Looked up from germline, CDR1 is PRHDT and CDR2 is FYEKMQ (reference sequence).

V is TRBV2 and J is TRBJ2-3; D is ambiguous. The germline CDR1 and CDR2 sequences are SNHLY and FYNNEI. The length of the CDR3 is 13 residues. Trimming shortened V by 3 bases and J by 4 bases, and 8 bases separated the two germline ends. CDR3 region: CASSDLVSDTQYF. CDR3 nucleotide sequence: TGTGCCAGCAGTGACCTAGTATCAGATACGCAGTATTTT.

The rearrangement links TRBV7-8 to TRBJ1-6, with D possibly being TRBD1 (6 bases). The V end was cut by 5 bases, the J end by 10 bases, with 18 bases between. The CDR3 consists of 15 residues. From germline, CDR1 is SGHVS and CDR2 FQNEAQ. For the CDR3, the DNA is TGTGCCAGCAGCCAGATTTTGGGGGCCGGCTCACCCCTCCACTTT. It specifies CASSQILGAGSPLHF. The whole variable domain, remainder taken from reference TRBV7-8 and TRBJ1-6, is GAGVSQSPRYKVAKRGQDVALRCDPISGHVSLFWYQQALGQGPEFLTYFQNEAQLDKSGLPSDRFFAERPEGSVSTLKIQRTQQEDSAVYLCASSQILGAGSPLHFGNGTRLTVT.

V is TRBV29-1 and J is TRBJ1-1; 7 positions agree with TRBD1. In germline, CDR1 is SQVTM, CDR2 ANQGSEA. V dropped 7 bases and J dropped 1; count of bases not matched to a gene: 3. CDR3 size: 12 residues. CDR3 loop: CSAWTGNTEAFF. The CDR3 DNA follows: TGCAGCGCCTGGACAGGGAACACTGAAGCTTTCTTT.

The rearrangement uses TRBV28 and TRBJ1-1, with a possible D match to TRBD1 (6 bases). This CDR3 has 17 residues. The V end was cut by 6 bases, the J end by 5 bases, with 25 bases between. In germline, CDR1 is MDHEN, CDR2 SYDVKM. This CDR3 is CASSPARGVESWTEAFF. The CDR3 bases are TGTGCCAGCAGCCCCGCAAGGGGGGTGGAAAGTTGGACTGAAGCTTTCTTT.

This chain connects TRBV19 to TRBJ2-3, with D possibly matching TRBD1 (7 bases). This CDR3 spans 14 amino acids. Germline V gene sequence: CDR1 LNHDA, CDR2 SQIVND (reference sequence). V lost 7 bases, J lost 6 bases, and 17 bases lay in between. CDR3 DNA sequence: TGTGCCAGTACCGGGGACAGAAGCGGGGATACGCAGTATTTT. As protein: CASTGDRSGDTQYF.

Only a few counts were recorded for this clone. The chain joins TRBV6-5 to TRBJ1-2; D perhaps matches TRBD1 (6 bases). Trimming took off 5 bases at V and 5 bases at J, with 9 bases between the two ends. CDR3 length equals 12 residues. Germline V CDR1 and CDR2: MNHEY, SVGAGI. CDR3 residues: CASSGTGYGYTF. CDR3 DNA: TGTGCCAGCAGTGGAACAGGGTATGGCTACACCTTC.

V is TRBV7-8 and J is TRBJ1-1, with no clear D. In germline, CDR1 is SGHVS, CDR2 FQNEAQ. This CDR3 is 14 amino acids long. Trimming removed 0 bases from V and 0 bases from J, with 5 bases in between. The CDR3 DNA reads TGTGCCAGCAGCTTAGCCGGGGTGAACACTGAAGCTTTCTTT. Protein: CASSLAGVNTEAFF.

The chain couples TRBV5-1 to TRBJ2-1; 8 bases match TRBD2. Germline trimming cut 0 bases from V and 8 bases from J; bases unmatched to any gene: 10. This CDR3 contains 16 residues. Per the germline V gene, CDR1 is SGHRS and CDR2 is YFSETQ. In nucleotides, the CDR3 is TGCGCCAGCAGCTTGGGAGGCGGGGGGAGTGAGGATGAGCAGTTCTTC. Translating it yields CASSLGGGGSEDEQFF.

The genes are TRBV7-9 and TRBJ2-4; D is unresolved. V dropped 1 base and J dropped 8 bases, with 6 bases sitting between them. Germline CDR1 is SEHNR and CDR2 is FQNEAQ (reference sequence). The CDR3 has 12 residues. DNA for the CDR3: TGTGCCAGCAGCTTAGGTGCACACATTCAGTACTTC. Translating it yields CASSLGAHIQYF.